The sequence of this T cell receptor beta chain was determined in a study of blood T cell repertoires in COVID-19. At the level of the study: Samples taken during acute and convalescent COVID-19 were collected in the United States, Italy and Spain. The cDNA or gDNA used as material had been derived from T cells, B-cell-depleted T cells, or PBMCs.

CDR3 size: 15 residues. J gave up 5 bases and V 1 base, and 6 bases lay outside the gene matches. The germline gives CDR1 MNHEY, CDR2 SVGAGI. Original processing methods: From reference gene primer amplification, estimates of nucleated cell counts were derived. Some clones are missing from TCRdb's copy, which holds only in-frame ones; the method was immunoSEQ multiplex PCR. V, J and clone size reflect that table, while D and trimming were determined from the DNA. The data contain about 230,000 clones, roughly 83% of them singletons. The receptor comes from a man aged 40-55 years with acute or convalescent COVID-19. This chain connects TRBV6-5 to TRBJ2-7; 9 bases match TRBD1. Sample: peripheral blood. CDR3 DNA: TGTGCCAGCAGTTACTTGGGACAGGGCGGCAACGAGCAGTACTTC. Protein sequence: CASSYLGQGGNEQYF.